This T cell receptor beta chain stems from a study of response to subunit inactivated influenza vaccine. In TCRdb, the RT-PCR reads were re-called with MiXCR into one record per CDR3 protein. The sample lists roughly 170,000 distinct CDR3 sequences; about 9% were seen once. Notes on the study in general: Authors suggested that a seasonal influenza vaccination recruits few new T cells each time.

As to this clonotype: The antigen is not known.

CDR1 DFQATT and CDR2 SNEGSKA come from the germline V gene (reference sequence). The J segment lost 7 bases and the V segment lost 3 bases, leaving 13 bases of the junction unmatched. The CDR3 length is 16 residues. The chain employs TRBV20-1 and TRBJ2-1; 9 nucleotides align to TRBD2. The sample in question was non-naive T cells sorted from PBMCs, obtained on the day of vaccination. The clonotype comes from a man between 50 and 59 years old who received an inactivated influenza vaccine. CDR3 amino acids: CSASPPSSGTNNEQFF. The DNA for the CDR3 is TGCAGTGCTAGTCCTCCCTCTAGCGGGACGAATAATGAGCAGTTCTTC.